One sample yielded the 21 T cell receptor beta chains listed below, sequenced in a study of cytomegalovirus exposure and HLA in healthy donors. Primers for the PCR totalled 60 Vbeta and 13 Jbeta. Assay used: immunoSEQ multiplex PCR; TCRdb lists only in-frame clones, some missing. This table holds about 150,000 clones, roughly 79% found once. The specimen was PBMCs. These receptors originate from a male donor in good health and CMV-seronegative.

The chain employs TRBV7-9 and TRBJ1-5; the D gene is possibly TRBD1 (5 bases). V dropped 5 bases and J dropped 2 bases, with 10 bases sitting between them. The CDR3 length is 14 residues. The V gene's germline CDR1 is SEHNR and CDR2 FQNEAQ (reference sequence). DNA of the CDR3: TGTGCCAGCAGCGGGGGACTGGGCAATCAGCCCCAGCATTTT. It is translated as CASSGGLGNQPQHF.

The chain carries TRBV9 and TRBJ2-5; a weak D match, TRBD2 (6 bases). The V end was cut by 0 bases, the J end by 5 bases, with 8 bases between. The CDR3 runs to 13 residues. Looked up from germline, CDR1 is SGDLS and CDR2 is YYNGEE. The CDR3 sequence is CASSVAREETQYF. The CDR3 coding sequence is TGTGCCAGCAGCGTAGCTCGGGAGGAGACCCAGTACTTC.

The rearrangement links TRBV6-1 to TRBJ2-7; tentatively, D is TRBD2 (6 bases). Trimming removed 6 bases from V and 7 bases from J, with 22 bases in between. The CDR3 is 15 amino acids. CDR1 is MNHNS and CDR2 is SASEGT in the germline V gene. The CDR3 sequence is CASRAGITGSFEQYF. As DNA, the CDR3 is TGTGCCAGCAGGGCGGGGATAACAGGATCCTTTGAGCAGTACTTC.

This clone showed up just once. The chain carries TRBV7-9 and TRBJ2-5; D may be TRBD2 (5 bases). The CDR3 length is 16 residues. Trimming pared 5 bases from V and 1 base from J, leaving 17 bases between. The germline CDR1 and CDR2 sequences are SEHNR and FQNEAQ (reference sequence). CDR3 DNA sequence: TGTGCCAGCAGCCCCGGAGGTGTCAGACCCCAAGAGACCCAGTACTTC. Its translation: CASSPGGVRPQETQYF.

CDR3 protein: CASSQAATESSYEQYF. CDR3 coding DNA: TGCGCCAGCAGCCAAGCGGCGACAGAAAGCTCCTACGAGCAGTACTTC. J is TRBJ2-5 and V is TRBV4-3, with D possibly matching TRBD1 (5 bases). The J call may not be correct, given that the DNA end is closer to TRBJ2-7. Germline assignment: CDR1 LGHNA and CDR2 YSLEER. The CDR3 runs 16 residues.

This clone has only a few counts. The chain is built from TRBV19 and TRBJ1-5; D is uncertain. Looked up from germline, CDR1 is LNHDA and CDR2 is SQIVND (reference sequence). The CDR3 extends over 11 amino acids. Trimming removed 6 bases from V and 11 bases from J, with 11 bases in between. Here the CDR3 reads CASSASSAQHF. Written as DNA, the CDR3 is TGTGCCAGTAGCGCCTCTTCGGCCCAGCATTTT.

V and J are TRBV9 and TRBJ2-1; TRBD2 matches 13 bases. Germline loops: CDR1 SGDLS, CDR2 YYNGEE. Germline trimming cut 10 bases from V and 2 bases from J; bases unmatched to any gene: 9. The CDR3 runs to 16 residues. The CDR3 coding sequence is TGTGCCCCCAGGGTACTAGCGGGGGGGCCCTACAATGAGCAGTTCTTC. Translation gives CAPRVLAGGPYNEQFF.

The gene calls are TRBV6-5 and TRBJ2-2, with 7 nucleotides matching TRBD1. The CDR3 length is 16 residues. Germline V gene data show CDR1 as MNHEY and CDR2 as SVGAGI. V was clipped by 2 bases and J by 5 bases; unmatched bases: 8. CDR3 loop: CASSYPDREGTGELFF. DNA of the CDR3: TGTGCCAGCAGTTACCCCGACAGGGAAGGTACCGGGGAGCTGTTTTTT.

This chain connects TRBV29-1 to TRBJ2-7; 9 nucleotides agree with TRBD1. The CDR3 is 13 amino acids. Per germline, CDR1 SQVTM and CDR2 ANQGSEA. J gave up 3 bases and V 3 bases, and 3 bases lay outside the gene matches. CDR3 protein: CSVDLDRGYEQYF. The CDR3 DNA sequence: TGCAGCGTTGATCTGGACAGGGGCTACGAGCAGTACTTC.

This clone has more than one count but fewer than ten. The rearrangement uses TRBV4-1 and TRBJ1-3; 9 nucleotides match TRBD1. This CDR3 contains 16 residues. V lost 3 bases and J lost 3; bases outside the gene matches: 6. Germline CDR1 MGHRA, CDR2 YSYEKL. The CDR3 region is CASSQGDRVVGNTIYF. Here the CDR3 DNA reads TGCGCCAGCAGCCAGGGGGACAGGGTCGTTGGAAACACCATATATTTT.

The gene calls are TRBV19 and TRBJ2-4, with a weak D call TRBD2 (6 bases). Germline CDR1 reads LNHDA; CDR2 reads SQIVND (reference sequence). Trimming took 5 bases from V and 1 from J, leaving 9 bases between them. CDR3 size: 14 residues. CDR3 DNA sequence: TGTGCCAGTAGTGCGGGACGGGCCAAAAACATTCAGTACTTC. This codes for CASSAGRAKNIQYF.

Here the CDR3 DNA reads TGTGCCAGTAGTATAGAACAGGGATACACAGATACGCAGTATTTT. This translates into CASSIEQGYTDTQYF. The rearrangement links TRBV19 to TRBJ2-3; possible D gene TRBD1, 6 bases. V gave up 0 bases and J gave up 2 bases, with 9 bases separating them. The CDR3 consists of 15 residues. Looked up from germline, CDR1 is LNHDA and CDR2 is SQIVND (reference sequence).

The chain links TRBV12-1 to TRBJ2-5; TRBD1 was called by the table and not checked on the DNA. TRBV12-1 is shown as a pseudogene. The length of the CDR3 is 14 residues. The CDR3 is CASHTGGRGETQYF. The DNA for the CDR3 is TGTGCCAGTCACACAGGGGGCCGGGGAGAGACCCAGTACTTC.

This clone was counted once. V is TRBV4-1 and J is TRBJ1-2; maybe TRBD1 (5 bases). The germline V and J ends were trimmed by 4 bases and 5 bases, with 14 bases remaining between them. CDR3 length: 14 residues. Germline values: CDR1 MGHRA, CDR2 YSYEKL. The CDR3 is CASSRDFLGYGYTF. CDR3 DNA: TGCGCCAGCAGCCGGGACTTTCTTGGATATGGCTACACCTTC.

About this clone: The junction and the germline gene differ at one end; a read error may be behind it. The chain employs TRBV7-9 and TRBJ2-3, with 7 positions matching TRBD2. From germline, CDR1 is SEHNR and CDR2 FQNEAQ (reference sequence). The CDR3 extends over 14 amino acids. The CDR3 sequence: CASRGGGSTDTQYF. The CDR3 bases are TGTGCAAGCAGAGGCGGGGGTAGCACAGATACGCAGTATTTT.

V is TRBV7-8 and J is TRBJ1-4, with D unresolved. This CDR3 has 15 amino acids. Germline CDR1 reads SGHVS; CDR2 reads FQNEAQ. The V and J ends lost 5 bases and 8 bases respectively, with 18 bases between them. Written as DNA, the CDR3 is TGTGCCAGCAGCCCTCCGGGAGTGGCAGGAGAAAAACTGTTTTTT. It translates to CASSPPGVAGEKLFF.

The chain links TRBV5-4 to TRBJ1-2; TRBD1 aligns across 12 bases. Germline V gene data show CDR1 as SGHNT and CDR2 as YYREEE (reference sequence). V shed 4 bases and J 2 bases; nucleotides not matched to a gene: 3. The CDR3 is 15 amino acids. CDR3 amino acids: CASSPGTGGNYGYTF. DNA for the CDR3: TGTGCCAGCAGCCCGGGGACAGGGGGCAACTATGGCTACACCTTC.

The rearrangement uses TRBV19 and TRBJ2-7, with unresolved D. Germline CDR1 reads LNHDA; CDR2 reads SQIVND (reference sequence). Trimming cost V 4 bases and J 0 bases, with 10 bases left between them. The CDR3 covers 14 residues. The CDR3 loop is CASSKSSSSYEQYF. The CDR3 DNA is TGTGCCAGTAGTAAGTCGTCCAGCTCCTACGAGCAGTACTTC.

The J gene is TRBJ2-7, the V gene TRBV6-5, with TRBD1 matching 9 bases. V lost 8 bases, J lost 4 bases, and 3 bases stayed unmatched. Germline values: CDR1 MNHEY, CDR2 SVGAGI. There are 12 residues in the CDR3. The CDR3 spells CASATGGYEQYF. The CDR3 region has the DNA TGTGCCAGCGCGACAGGGGGATACGAGCAGTACTTC.

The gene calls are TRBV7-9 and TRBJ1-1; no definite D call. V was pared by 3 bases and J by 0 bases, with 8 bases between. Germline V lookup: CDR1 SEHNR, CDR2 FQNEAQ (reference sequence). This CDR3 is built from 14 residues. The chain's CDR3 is CASSLADMNTEAFF. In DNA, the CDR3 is TGTGCCAGCAGCTTGGCTGATATGAACACTGAAGCTTTCTTT.

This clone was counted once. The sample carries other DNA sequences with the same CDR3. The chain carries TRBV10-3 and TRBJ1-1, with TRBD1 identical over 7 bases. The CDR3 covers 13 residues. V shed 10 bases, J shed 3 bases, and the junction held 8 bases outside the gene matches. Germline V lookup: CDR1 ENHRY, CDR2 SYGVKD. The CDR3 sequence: CATQYRGDTEAFF. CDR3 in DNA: TGTGCCACTCAGTACAGGGGCGACACTGAAGCTTTCTTT.